These T cell receptor beta chains were read from a single sample in a study of neoadjuvant nivolumab and ipilimumab in lung cancer. Method: immunoSEQ multiplex PCR; TCRdb's copy keeps in-frame clones and lacks some. Among about 30,000 clones, roughly three quarters were seen once, and the ten largest hold about 20%. Sample: tumor tissue, taken after neoadjuvant nivolumab, alone or with ipilimumab, at or shortly before surgery. These TCRs come from an adult with non-small cell lung cancer. CDR3s include the opening cysteine and the closing phenylalanine or tryptophan. Fields, in order: V gene, J gene, clone size, D gene, CDR3 DNA, CDR3 protein. The D gene is left open where the match is weak. Rows may omit the clone size; those that give it use once, few, many or a size class.

TRBV7-9	TRBJ2-7	NA	NA	TGTGCCAGCAGTCTCTCCGGGACATCCTACGAGCAGTACTTC	CASSLSGTSYEQYF
TRBV6-5	TRBJ2-3	NA	TRBD2	TGTGCCAGCAGTTACAGTTCTCGGGGGGGGGCAGATACGCAGTATTTT	CASSYSSRGGADTQYF
TRBV2	TRBJ1-5	NA	NA	TGTGCCAGCAGTGAAGGCGGCGGTAATCAGCCCCAGCATTTT	CASSEGGGNQPQHF
TRBV6-4	TRBJ2-3	medium-sized	TRBD2	TGTGCCAGCAGTGACTCGACTAGCGGGGGGGCAGATACGCAGTATTTT	CASSDSTSGGADTQYF
TRBV6-1	TRBJ2-7	NA	NA	TGTGCCAGCAGTGAAGTTTTTGGGGGGGCCCTAACCTACGAGCAGTACTTC	CASSEVFGGALTYEQYF
TRBV4-2	TRBJ1-1	NA	NA	TGTGCCAGCAGCCGTGGAAACACTGAAGCTTTCTTT	CASSRGNTEAFF
TRBV7-9	TRBJ1-2	medium-sized	NA	TGTGCCAGCAGCTTAGCTCTGGGGGCTTATGCCTATGGCTACACCTTC	CASSLALGAYAYGYTF
TRBV2	TRBJ1-2	NA	NA	TGTGCCAGCAGTCTCGAGACCCGAAGGTCAGGTGGCTACACCTTC	CASSLETRRSGGYTF
TRBV5-1	TRBJ1-1	NA	TRBD1	TGCGCCAGCAGGTTGTGGGGGACAGCCGGTAACACTGAAGCTTTCTTT	CASRLWGTAGNTEAFF
TRBV6-1	TRBJ2-1	NA	NA	TGTGCCAGCAGTGTGGGGCAACGGAATGAGCAGTTCTTC	CASSVGQRNEQFF
TRBV2	TRBJ2-7	NA	NA	TGTGCCAGCAGTAGACAGAACCAGGAGCAGTACTTC	CASSRQNQEQYF